A single sample gave rise to the 8 T cell receptor beta chains below, sequenced in a study of patients and donors after allogeneic stem cell transplantation. One entry per CDR3 protein, called by TCRdb with MiXCR from the RT-PCR reads. The data contain 100,000 to 130,000 distinct CDR3 sequences, 35% to 45% of them singletons. Sample: blood, either unsorted or a sorted T cell fraction (not recorded which). Receptors were obtained from a human donor who was either an allogeneic HSCT recipient or a stem cell or donor lymphocyte infusion donor (not recorded which). It is not recorded whose cells these are; they may come from a transplant donor.

This clonotype appeared a few times. The gene calls are TRBV5-6 and TRBJ1-2; D may be TRBD1 (5 bases). This CDR3 has 14 amino acids. Trimming stripped 3 bases from V and 1 base from J, with 10 bases between. Looked up from germline, CDR1 is SGHDT and CDR2 is YYEEEE. CDR3 region: CASSSGTFNYGYTF. For the CDR3, the DNA is TGTGCCAGCAGCTCGGGGACTTTTAACTATGGCTACACCTTC.

This clonotype was recorded a few times. The V gene is TRBV7-9, the J gene TRBJ1-4; D not certain. The CDR3 totals 13 residues. From germline, CDR1 is SEHNR and CDR2 FQNEAQ (reference sequence). Trimming removed 1 base from V and 4 bases from J, with 4 bases in between. CDR3: CASSLGHNEKLFF. The CDR3 DNA reads TGTGCCAGCAGCTTAGGTCATAATGAAAAACTGTTTTTT.

This clonotype appeared a few times. This rearrangement joins TRBV15 to TRBJ1-6; D call uncertain. Germline lookup yields CDR1 LNHNV and CDR2 YYDKDF (reference sequence). The CDR3 totals 16 residues. Trimming left V 0 bases short and J 0 bases short, with 6 bases between. The CDR3 spells CATSRDRGSYNSPLHF. Written as DNA, the CDR3 is TGTGCCACCAGCAGAGATCGGGGCTCCTATAATTCACCCCTCCACTTT. Full variable domain (outside the CDR3, taken from reference TRBV15 and TRBJ1-6): DAMVIQNPRYQVTQFGKPVTLSCSQTLNHNVMYWYQQKSSQAPKLLFHYYDKDFNNEADTPDNFQSRRPNTSFCFLDIRSPGLGDTAMYLCATSRDRGSYNSPLHFGNGTRLTVT.

The table lists this clonotype with a few counts. The genes are TRBV20-1 and TRBJ1-2; D call uncertain. Germline assignment: CDR1 DFQATT and CDR2 SNEGSKA (reference sequence). Between the trimmed V and J ends, which lost 1 base and 4 bases, there was a span of 4 bases. The CDR3 covers 11 residues. The CDR3 reads CSARGLYGYTF. The CDR3 bases are TGCAGTGCTAGAGGCCTCTATGGCTACACCTTC.

This clonotype was seen a few times. Written as DNA, the CDR3 is TGTGCCAGCAGTTACCACGACAGTGCGGAATCGGGCTACACCTTC. Its translation is CASSYHDSAESGYTF. The V gene is TRBV6-6, the J gene TRBJ1-2, with D maybe TRBD1 (5 bases). This CDR3 has 15 amino acids. CDR1 MNHNY and CDR2 SVGAGI come from the germline V gene (reference sequence). Trimming shortened V by 2 bases and J by 8 bases, and 18 bases separated the two germline ends.

This clonotype was seen a handful of times. The V call is TRBV20-1, the J call TRBJ1-1, with D maybe TRBD1 (5 bases). CDR1 is DFQATT and CDR2 is SNEGSKA in the germline V gene (reference sequence). The V and J ends lost 4 bases and 4 bases respectively, with 13 bases between them. This CDR3 comprises 13 residues. CDR3 in DNA: TGCAGTGCTACCCGCGGGGGAGGCACTGAAGCTTTCTTT. Protein product: CSATRGGGTEAFF.

This chain links TRBV10-3 with TRBJ1-1, with D possibly being TRBD1 (6 bases). The CDR3 covers 14 residues. Germline-derived CDR1 and CDR2 are ENHRY and SYGVKD. V was shortened by 7 bases and J by 6 bases, with 18 bases between the two germline ends. In DNA, the CDR3 is TGTGCCATCACAGAGGGGGGGCCCAGCGCTGAAGCTTTCTTT. Encoded protein: CAITEGGPSAEAFF.

The chain carries TRBV24-1 and TRBJ2-5; 13 bases agree with TRBD2. The CDR3 runs 17 residues. CDR1 is KGHDR, CDR2 SFDVKD, per germline. V lost 4 bases and J lost 5; bases outside the gene matches: 9. The CDR3 DNA reads as TGTGCCACCAGTGACACGGGACTAGCGGGATTGGTGGAGACCCAGTACTTC. Residues: CATSDTGLAGLVETQYF.